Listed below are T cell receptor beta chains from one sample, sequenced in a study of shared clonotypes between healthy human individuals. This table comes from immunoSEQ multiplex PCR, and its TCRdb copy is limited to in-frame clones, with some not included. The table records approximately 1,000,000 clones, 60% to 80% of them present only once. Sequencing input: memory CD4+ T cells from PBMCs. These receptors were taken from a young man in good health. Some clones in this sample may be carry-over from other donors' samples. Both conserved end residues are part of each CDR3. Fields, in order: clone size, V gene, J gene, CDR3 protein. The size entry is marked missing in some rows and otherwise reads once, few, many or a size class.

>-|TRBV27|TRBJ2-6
CASSTSRTSGTFSGANVLTF
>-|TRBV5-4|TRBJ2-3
CASRPDVGTDTQYF
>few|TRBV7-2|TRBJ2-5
CASSLTSADPTQYF
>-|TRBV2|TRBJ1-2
CASLWEEGRGGYTF
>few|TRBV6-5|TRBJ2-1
CASKGYLDSYNEQFF
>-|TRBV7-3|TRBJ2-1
CASSPTSGRANEQFF
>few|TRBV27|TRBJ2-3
CASSVQGTSTDTQYF
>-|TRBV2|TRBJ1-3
CASSVVAVLGTFSGNTIYF
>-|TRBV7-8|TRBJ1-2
CASSTPRDRVEYGYTF
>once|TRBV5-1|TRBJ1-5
CASSSGLNSNQPQHF
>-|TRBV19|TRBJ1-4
CASSIQQGSNEKLFF
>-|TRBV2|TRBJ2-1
CASSLAESSYNEQFF
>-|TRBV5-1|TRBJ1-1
CASSLDIAPSTEAFF
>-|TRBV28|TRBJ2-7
CASSSPHRPDIYEQYF
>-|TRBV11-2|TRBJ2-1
CASSSGSIHNEQFF
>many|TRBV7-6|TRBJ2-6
CASSGGSGANVLTF
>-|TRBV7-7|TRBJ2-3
CASSPSGSGGTQYF
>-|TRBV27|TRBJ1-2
CASRNRGLLNYGYTF
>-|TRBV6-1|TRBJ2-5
CASTGDSRETQYF
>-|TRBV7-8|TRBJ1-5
CASSRQVDQPQHF
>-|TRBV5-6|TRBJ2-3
CASSLGGPYTQYF
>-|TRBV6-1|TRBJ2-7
CASIRDRGTYEQYF
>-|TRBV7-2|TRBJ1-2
CASSQGLANYGYTF
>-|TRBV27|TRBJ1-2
CASSYSALYGYTF
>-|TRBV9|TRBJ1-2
CASSVDPRASYHGYTF
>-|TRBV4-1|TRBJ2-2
CASSQERGIRHTGELFF
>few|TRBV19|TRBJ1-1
CASWGPGRNTEAFF
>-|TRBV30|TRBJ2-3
CAWSDVSTQYF
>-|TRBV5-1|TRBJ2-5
CASSPTGAAQETQYF
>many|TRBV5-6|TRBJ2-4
CASSSRRSQVNIQYF
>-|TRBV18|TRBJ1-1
CASSWGPGETEAFF
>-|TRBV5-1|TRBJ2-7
CASSLTSGQPYEQYF
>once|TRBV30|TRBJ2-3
CAWGLQGTQYF
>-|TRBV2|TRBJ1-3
CASSDTLGSGNTIYF
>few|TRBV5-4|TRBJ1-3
CASSLAGGSGNTIYF
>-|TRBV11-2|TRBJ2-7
CASSLIYEQYF
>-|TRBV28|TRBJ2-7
CASTSNGEIHEQYF
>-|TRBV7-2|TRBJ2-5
CASSPGRAETQYF
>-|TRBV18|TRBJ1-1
CASSPLPMNTEAFF
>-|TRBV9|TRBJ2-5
CASSSGTEETQYF
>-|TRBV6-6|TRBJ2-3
CASSYPTRSNTQYF
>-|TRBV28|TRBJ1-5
CASTRGSNQPQHF
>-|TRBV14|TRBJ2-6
CASSQLDSRSSGANVLTF
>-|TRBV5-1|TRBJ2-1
CASSLRRGYNEQFF
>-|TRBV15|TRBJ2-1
CATSRDGLAGVGDEQFF
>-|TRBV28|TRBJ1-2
CASSLRDSRYGYTF
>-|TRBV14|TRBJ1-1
CASSHWGTGGTEAFF
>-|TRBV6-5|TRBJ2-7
CASSFFQHYEQYF
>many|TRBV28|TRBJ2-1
CASPSRGADSYNEQFF
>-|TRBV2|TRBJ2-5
CASRPRGGGTETQYF
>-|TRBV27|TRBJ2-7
CASSQDRNTYEQYF
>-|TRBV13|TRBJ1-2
CASSKMIPGQGELGGYTF
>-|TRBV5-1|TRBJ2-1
CASGLAAGAVGEQFF
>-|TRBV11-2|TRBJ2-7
CASSWGTGNSYEQYF
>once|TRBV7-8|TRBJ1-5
CASSLAARDDQPQHF
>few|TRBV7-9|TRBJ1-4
CASSRGTNNEKLFF
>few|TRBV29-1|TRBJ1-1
CSARDIRTEAFF
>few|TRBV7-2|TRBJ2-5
CASSLGQQETQYF